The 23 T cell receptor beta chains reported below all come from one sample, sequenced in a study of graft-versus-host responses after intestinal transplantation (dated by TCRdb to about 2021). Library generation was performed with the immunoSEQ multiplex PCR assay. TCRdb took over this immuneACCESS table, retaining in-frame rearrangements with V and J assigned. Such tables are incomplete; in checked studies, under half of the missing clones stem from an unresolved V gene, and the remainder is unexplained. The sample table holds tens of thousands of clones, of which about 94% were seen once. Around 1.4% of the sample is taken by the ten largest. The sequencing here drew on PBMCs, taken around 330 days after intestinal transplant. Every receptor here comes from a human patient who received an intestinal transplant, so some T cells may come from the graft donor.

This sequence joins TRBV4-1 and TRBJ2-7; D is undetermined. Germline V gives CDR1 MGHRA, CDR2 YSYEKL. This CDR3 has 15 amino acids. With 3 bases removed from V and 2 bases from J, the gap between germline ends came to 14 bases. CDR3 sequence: CASSHWVTPPYEQYF. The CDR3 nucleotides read TGCGCCAGCAGCCATTGGGTCACTCCACCCTACGAGCAGTACTTC.

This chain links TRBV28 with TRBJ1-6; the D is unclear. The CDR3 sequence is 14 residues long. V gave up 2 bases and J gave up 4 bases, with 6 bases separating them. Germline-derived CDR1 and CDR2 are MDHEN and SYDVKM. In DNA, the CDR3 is TGTGCCAGCAGTTTACAGGTTTATAATTCACCCCTCCACTTT. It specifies CASSLQVYNSPLHF.

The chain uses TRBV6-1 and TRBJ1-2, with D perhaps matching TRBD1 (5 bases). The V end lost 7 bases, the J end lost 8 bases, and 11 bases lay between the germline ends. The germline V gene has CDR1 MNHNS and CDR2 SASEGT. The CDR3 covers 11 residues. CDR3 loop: CASTPGAGYTF. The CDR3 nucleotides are TGTGCCAGCACCCCCGGGGCGGGCTACACCTTC.

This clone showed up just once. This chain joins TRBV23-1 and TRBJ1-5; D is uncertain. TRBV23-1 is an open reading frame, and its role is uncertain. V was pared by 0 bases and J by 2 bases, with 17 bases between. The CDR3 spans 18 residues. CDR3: CASSQSIVGLWCNQPQHF. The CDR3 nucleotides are TGCGCCAGCAGTCAATCGATAGTGGGCCTTTGGTGCAATCAGCCCCAGCATTTT.

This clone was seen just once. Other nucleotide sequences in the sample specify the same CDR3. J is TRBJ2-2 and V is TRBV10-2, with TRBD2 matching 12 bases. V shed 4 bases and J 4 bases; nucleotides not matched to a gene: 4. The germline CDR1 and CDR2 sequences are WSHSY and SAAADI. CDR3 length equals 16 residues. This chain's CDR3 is CASSGLAGGLTGELFF. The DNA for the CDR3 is TGCGCCAGCAGTGGCCTAGCGGGGGGGCTCACCGGGGAGCTGTTTTTT.

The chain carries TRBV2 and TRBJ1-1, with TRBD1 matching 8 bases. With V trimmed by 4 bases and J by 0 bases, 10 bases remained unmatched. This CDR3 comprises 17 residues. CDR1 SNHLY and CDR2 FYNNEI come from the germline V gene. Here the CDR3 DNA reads TGTGCCAGCAGTGGGGCCACAGGGGGTATTATGAACACTGAAGCTTTCTTT. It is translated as CASSGATGGIMNTEAFF.

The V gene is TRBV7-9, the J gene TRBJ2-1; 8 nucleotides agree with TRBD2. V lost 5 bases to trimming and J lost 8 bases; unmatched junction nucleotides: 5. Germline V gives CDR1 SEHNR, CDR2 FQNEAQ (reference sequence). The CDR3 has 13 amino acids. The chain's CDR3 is CASSRTSPYEQFF. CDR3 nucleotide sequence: TGTGCCAGCAGCCGGACTAGCCCCTATGAGCAGTTCTTC.

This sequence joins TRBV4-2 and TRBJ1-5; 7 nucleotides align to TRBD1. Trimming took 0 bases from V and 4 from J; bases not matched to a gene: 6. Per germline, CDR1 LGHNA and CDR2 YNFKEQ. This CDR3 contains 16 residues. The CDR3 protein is CASSQDRGTVNQPQHF. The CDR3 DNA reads TGTGCCAGCAGCCAAGATCGGGGGACAGTTAATCAGCCCCAGCATTTT.

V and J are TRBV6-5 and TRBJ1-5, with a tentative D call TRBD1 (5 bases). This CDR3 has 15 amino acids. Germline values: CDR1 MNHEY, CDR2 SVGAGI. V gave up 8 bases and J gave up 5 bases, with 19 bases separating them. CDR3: CASLVWGGLHQPQHF. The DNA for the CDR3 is TGTGCCAGCCTCGTATGGGGGGGTCTCCATCAGCCCCAGCATTTT.

The CDR3 region is CASSAGGADTQYF. The CDR3 bases are TGTGCCAGCAGCGCAGGGGGGGCAGATACGCAGTATTTT. V usage is TRBV6-1 and J usage is TRBJ2-3, with D perhaps being TRBD1 or TRBD2 (7 bases each). V was cut by 6 bases and J by 4 bases, with 11 bases left in between. The CDR3 spans 13 residues. Germline-derived CDR1 and CDR2 are MNHNS and SASEGT.

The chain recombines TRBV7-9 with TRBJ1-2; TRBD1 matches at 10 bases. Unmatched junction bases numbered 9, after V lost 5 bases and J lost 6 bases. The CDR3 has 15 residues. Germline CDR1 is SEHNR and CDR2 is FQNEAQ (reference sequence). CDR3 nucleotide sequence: TGTGCCAGCAGCCCCCCCGACAGGGGGCTTCATGGCTACACCTTC. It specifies CASSPPDRGLHGYTF.

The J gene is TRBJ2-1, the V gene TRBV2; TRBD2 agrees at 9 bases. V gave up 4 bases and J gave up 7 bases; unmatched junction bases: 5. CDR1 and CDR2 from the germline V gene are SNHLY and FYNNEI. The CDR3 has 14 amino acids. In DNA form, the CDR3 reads TGTGCCAGCAGTGGTGGCGGGGGGGCGAATGAGCAGTTCTTC. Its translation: CASSGGGGANEQFF.

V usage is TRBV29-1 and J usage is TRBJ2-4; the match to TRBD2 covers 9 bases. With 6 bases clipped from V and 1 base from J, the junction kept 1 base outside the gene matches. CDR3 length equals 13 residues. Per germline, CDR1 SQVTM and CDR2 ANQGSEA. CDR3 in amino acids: CSVSGRAKNIQYF. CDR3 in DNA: TGCAGCGTGAGCGGGAGGGCCAAAAACATTCAGTACTTC.

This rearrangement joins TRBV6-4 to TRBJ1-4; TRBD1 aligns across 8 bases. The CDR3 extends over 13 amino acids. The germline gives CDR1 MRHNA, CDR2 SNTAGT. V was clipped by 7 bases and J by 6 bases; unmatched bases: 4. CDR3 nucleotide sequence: TGTGCCAGCATAGAGGGACAGGATGAAAAACTGTTTTTT. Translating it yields CASIEGQDEKLFF.

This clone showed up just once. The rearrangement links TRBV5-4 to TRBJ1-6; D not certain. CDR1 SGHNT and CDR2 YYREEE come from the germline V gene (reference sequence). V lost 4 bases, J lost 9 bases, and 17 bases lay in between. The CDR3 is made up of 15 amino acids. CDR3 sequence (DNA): TGTGCCAGCAGCCTGGGTACGGGCTCTGGTTCACCCCTCCACTTT. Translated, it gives CASSLGTGSGSPLHF.

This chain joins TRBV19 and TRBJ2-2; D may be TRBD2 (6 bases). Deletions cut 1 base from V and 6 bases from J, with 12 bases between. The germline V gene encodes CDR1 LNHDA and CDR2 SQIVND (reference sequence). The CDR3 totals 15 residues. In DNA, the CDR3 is TGTGCCAGTAGTATAGGTGGAGCTAGCGCCGGGGAGCTGTTTTTT. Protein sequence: CASSIGGASAGELFF.

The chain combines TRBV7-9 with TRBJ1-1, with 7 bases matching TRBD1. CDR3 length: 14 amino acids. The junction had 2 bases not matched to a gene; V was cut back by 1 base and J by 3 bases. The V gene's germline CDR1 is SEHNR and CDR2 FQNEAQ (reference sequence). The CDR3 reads CASSLVQGDTEAFF. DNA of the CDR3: TGTGCCAGCAGCTTAGTCCAGGGGGACACTGAAGCTTTCTTT.

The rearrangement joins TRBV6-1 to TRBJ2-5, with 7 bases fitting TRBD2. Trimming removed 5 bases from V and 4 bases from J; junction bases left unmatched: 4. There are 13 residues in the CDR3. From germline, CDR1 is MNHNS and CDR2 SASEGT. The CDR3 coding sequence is TGTGCCAGCAGTAGCGGACTAGGAGAGACCCAGTACTTC. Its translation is CASSSGLGETQYF.

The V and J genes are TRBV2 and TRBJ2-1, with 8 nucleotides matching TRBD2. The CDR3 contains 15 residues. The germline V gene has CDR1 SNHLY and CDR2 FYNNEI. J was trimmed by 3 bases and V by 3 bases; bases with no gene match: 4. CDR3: CASSEKLAVYNEQFF. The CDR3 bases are TGTGCCAGCAGTGAGAAACTAGCGGTCTACAATGAGCAGTTCTTC.

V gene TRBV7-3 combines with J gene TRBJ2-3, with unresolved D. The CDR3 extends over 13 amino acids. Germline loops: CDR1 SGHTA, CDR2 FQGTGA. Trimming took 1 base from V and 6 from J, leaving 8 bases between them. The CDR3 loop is CASSLRDRDTQYF. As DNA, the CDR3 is TGTGCCAGCAGCTTAAGGGATAGGGATACGCAGTATTTT.

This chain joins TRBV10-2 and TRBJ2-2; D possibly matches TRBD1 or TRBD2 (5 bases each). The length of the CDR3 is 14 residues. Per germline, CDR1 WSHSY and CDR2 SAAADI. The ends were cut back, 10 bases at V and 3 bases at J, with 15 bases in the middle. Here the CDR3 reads CATSGQVDTGELFF. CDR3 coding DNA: TGCGCCACCTCGGGGCAGGTGGACACCGGGGAGCTGTTTTTT.

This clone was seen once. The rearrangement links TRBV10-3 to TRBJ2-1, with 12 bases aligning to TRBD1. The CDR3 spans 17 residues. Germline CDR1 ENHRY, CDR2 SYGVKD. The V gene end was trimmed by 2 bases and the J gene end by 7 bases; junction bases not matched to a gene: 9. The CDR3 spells CAISERRPGQGANEQFF. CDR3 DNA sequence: TGTGCCATCAGTGAGAGACGCCCGGGACAGGGGGCGAATGAGCAGTTCTTC.

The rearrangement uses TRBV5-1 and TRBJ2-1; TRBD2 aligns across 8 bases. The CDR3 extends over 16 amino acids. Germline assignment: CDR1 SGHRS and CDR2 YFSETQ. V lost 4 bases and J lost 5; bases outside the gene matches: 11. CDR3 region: CASSERVSGGHNEQFF. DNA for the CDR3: TGCGCCAGCAGCGAACGGGTGAGCGGGGGACACAATGAGCAGTTCTTC. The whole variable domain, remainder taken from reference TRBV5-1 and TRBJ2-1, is KAGVTQTPRYLIKTRGQQVTLSCSPISGHRSVSWYQQTPGQGLQFLFEYFSETQRNKGNFPGRFSGRQFSNSRSEMNVSTLELGDSALYLCASSERVSGGHNEQFFGPGTRLTVL.